This record looks at one T cell receptor (beta chain) sequence and its context. In its sample, this clonotype was seen many times. Which antigen it targets is not known. Qualities for individual bases were not recorded, and no much larger clone is one base off. Because the library targeted alpha chains, this beta chain is an off-target read whose size means little. The data were obtained in a study of spatial heterogeneity in lung cancer (dated by TCRdb to about 2019). For the wider study: More beta-chain than alpha-chain transcripts were consistently detected, likely reflecting higher beta-chain transcript abundance. In tumor regions, TCR transcript counts showed a strong correlation with a T cell transcriptional module score derived from matched bulk RNA-seq. Nonsynonymous mutation counts, determined by whole-exome sequencing of tumor tissue, were related to features of the TCR repertoire. In the raw uncorrected reads, each unique combination of TCR and UMI appeared on average more than ten times. The study quantitatively compared TCR alpha and beta repertoires across multiple tumor regions, matched nontumor lung and blood in non-small cell lung cancer. Both alpha and beta chains were TCR-sequenced in 220 or so tumor regions, some 64 matched nontumor lung samples and 55 to 60 PBMC samples obtained at surgery.

The method was 5' RACE. The sample was run on a NextSeq 500. In the TCR library protocol, a unique molecular identifier was attached to each TCR cDNA molecule so that PCR and sequencing errors could be corrected. From the authors' description of their analysis: TCR identification, UMI-based error correction and CDR3 extraction were all carried out with Decombinator tools. Expanded TCRs were defined as those above a frequency of 2 per 1,000, corresponding to the top 1% of the tumor frequency distribution. Expanded tumor TCRs were classed as regional if statistically deemed absent (corrected P<0.05) from at least one tumor region, otherwise ubiquitous. Renyi diversity was calculated using the R vegan package after each repertoire was subsampled 100 times to 5,000 TCRs. CDR3 similarity networks were constructed using string-kernel similarity of amino acid triplets, with links drawn between CDR3s whose pairwise similarity was above 0.82. TCRdb ran its own pipeline on the public reads, namely fastp trimming at Q25 and MiXCR clone calling, and kept in-frame beta chains. Duplicate CDR3 protein sequences are folded into a single record with the most common DNA and genes. V and J calls and clone size were set by TCRdb, not the authors. The sample data list about 6,900 distinct CDR3 sequences, and around an eighth of these were observed just once. 22% of the sample comes from the top ten.

Its CDR3 holds 12 amino acids, cysteine through phenylalanine. Only CDR3 DNA remains: 36 bases, in frame from the first base. V is clipped by 4 bases and J by 6 bases, and the sequence between their germline boundaries is 9 bases long. Per the germline V gene, SGHRS is the CDR1 and YFSETQ is the CDR2. The paper as a whole reports these results and caveats: The count of ubiquitous expanded TCRs correlated with the count of ubiquitous nonsynonymous mutations, and the count of regional expanded TCRs correlated with the count of regional nonsynonymous mutations. TCR-seq was estimated to cover only 6% to 7% of tumor T cells for alpha chains and roughly 12% for beta chains. Confirming at a functional level the hypothesis that regional TCRs recognize regional mutations was considered to require additional single-cell paired TCR alpha and beta sequencing. A correlation was observed between the number of expanded intratumoral alpha and beta TCRs and the tumor nonsynonymous mutation count.

According to the study, the label for this sample's time point signals: sample taken at primary tumor resection. Donors were around 69 patients with early-stage, untreated non-small cell lung cancer from the lung TRACERx cohort. Without any cell sorting, TCR sequencing was performed on whole RNA extracted either from tumor and nontumor lung tissue or from cryopreserved PBMC samples. Patients were selected for TCR sequencing only if sufficient RNA was available from at least two tumor regions. Tumor and adjacent nontumor lung specimens were reviewed by a lung pathologist before selection. This clonotype was sampled from a male donor with early-stage non-small cell lung cancer. The V and J genes are TRBV5-1 and TRBJ2-3, with the D call perhaps TRBD1 or TRBD2, each one matching 5 bases. Sequencing used lung tumor tissue, obtained at surgery. CDR3 sequence: CASSVGRDTQYF. The DNA sequence is as follows: TGCGCCAGCAGCGTGGGACGGGATACGCAGTATTTT.